These 10 T cell receptor beta chains came from one sample sequenced in a study of CXCR3-negative and CXCR3-positive naive CD8 T cells. Study outcomes and limitations: Hydrophobicity of TRB CDR3s was greater in CXCR3-positive naive cells than in CXCR3-negative naive cells.

For these receptors, no antigen is known. 5' RACE that incorporated UMI labels was used to prepare the TRB cDNA libraries. TCRdb reprocessed the 5' RACE reads, keeping one entry per CDR3 protein, no DNA. This table lists 130,000 to 150,000 distinct CDR3 sequences. The source material was naive CXCR3+ CD8+ T cells from blood. Documented subset: CD45RO-CCR7+CD27+CD95- naive CD8+ T cells expressing CXCR3 (TNR3+). The origin of the receptors is a human donor in good health. Some clones in this sample may be carry-over from other donors' samples.

The V and J genes are TRBV5-1 and TRBJ1-1; TCRdb's D call of TRBD1 is untestable without DNA. Germline values: CDR1 SGHRS, CDR2 YFSETQ. This CDR3 is built from 16 residues. The chain's CDR3 is CASSLADTGPNTEAFF.

The chain is built from TRBV28 and TRBJ1-1; the TCRdb D gene call, TRBD1, has no DNA to confirm it. The germline V gene has CDR1 MDHEN and CDR2 SYDVKM. The CDR3 is 14 amino acids. CDR3: CASSFGTGSVEAFF.

The chain couples TRBV7-9 to TRBJ2-1; TCRdb proposes TRBD2, but this gene call is untestable without DNA. There are 16 residues in the CDR3. Germline V gives CDR1 SEHNR, CDR2 FQNEAQ (reference sequence). The CDR3 is CARSSSTSGPYNEQFF.

The chain joins TRBV20-1 to TRBJ2-5; the TCRdb D gene call, TRBD2, has no DNA to confirm it. This CDR3 spans 18 amino acids. The germline gives CDR1 DFQATT, CDR2 SNEGSKA (reference sequence). CDR3 amino acids: CSAYAASGRFMYQETQYF.

The CDR3 protein is CASSSGTGADTQYF. The V call is TRBV7-7, the J call TRBJ2-3; TCRdb outputs TRBD1, but without DNA this stays unchecked. Germline V gene data show CDR1 as SSHAT and CDR2 as FNYEAQ (reference sequence). The CDR3 extends over 14 amino acids.

The chain uses TRBV9 and TRBJ2-7; TCRdb picks TRBD2, but there is no DNA to check that call. The germline CDR1 and CDR2 sequences are SGDLS and YYNGEE. The CDR3 has 15 residues. The CDR3 sequence: CASSASGGLSYEQYF.

This chain uses TRBV7-9 with TRBJ2-5; no DNA is available, so the TRBD1 call from TCRdb remains unchecked. CDR3 length: 20 residues. Germline V gene lookup returns CDR1 SEHNR and CDR2 FQNEAQ (reference sequence). The CDR3 loop is CASSFMWTGRPAGGLETQYF.

This chain links TRBV20-1 with TRBJ2-3; lacking DNA, the TRBD1 call made by TCRdb goes unchecked. The CDR3 has 14 amino acids. Germline CDR1 is DFQATT and CDR2 is SNEGSKA (reference sequence). CDR3 sequence: CSVSPGSSTDTQYF.

The V and J genes are TRBV12-3 or TRBV12-4 and TRBJ2-5; TCRdb outputs TRBD2, but without DNA this stays unchecked. The CDR3 length is 16 residues. The CDR3: CASRTRLAGIEETQYF.

This chain connects TRBV19 to TRBJ2-7; absent DNA, TCRdb's TRBD1 call cannot be checked. This CDR3 has 12 residues. CDR1 is LNHDA, CDR2 SQIVND, per germline (reference sequence). CDR3 protein: CATSQGGHEQYF.